These 4 T cell receptor beta chains originate from one sample sequenced in a study of blood T cell repertoires in COVID-19 (dated by TCRdb to 2018 to 2020). Library preparation used the immunoSEQ multiplex PCR assay. This is the immuneACCESS table as TCRdb keeps it, with only in-frame sequences that have V and J called. A part of the clones is gone; compared with another copy, unresolved V genes explain less than half, and the rest is unexplained. The sample table lists approximately 190,000 clones, around 80% of them with a count of one. The ten largest clones take up roughly 14% of the sample. Specimen: peripheral blood. The receptors come from a man between 25 and 39 years old with active or convalescent COVID-19.

The chain has TRBV6-4 and TRBJ2-6, with TRBD1 identical over 10 bases. The CDR3 is made up of 16 amino acids. Unmatched junction bases numbered 0, after V lost 4 bases and J lost 0 bases. CDR1 is MRHNA, CDR2 SNTAGT, per germline. DNA of the CDR3: TGTGCCAGCAGTGGGACAGGGGGCTCTGGGGCCAACGTCCTGACTTTC. Protein: CASSGTGGSGANVLTF.

The V call is TRBV19, the J call TRBJ1-3, with D uncertain. CDR3 length: 15 amino acids. Between the trimmed V and J ends, which lost 1 base and 4 bases, there was a span of 11 bases. CDR1 and CDR2 (germline): LNHDA, SQIVND (reference sequence). The CDR3 nucleotides read TGTGCCAGTAGTATAGCCGGACTTACCGGAAACACCATATATTTT. Translation: CASSIAGLTGNTIYF.

The gene calls are TRBV2 and TRBJ1-6, with D uncertain. This CDR3 is 13 amino acids long. Germline values: CDR1 SNHLY, CDR2 FYNNEI. V lost 7 bases and J lost 9, with 13 bases in between. The CDR3 spells CASTPPPVSPLHF. The DNA for the CDR3 is TGTGCCAGCACCCCTCCTCCGGTTTCACCCCTCCACTTT.

The genes are TRBV6-5 and TRBJ1-6, with TRBD1 matching over 8 bases. Trimming took 5 bases from V and 4 from J; bases not matched to a gene: 4. CDR3 size: 15 residues. CDR1 is MNHEY, CDR2 SVGAGI, per germline. The CDR3 DNA sequence: TGTGCCAGCAGTCGACAGGGGTCATATAATTCACCCCTCCACTTT. It is translated as CASSRQGSYNSPLHF.